This paragraph covers one T cell receptor beta chain sequence. The specificity of this receptor is unknown. Per-base quality was not reported, and no clone a single base away is much larger than it. Participants in the prospective study were aged roughly 18 to 95 years, lived in 20 to 30 United States geographic areas, and enrolled through a virtual design. In the prospective study, participants were assigned to cohorts based on the clinical history participants reported in a screening survey and a study questionnaire. Recovered participants in ImmuneRACE Cohort 3 were defined as having two consecutive negative NP/OP PCR tests, clearance from a healthcare professional, or resolution of symptoms. In the prospective study, mobile phlebotomists collected whole blood, serum and a nasopharyngeal or oropharyngeal swab from each participant. Additional blood draws and questionnaires over a 2-month period could optionally be provided by prospective study participants. Before DNA extraction, blood samples from the prospective study were shipped at room temperature or frozen.

Trimming takes 0 bases off V and 0 bases off J; junction bases not matched to a gene: 6. From a lookup of the germline V gene (reference sequence), CDR1 and CDR2 are SGHKS and YYEKEE. Measured from the cysteine to the phenylalanine, the CDR3 is 16 residues long. Only CDR3 DNA remains: 48 bases, in frame from the first base. The data derive from a study of blood T cell repertoires in COVID-19 (dated by TCRdb to the early 2020s). With respect to the entire study: Samples from collaborators originated in the United States, Italy and Spain and spanned both the acute and convalescent phases of COVID-19. The prospective study material was composed of cDNA or gDNA derived from T cells, B-cell-depleted T cells, or PBMCs. Deeply sampled blood TCRbeta repertoires from subjects exposed to, actively infected with, or recovered from COVID-19 were included in the dataset. Nearly every sample came with metadata listing a de-identified subject ID, COVID-19 status, age in years and sex. The repertoires were released in a freely available public database meant as a resource for research on the immune response to SARS-CoV-2. The samples were drawn from the first 160 participants of the ongoing ImmuneRACE study and from some 1,300 subjects provided by 6 global collaborators. HLA class I and class II types, where available, came from metadata supplied by the sample provider rather than from assay-based typing. Findings and caveats that apply to the study as a whole: The amount of clinical and demographic metadata varied by source and participant and was provided uncurated.

TCRbeta CDR3 regions were amplified from genomic DNA using the immunoSEQ Assay, a bias-controlled multiplex PCR. As for the original processing: The number of nucleated cells in each sample was estimated by amplification of reference gene primers within the assay. To quantify the absolute abundance of each unique TCRbeta CDR3 rearrangement, sequence reads were collapsed and filtered. Productive Simpson clonality was computed per sample as the square root of Simpson's diversity index over productive rearrangements. Sourced from immuneACCESS, this table was stored by TCRdb with only in-frame sequences that have V and J called. A share of the clones is absent; for the studies checked, an unresolved V gene accounts for under half, and the remainder has no known explanation. The V and J calls and clone size are taken from that table; D and trimming were inferred from the DNA. This sample comprises a few hundred thousand clones, 70% to 90% of them detected only once. The ten largest clones represent 6% of the sample.

The sample comprised PBMCs or T cells enriched from blood (not recorded which). In this chain, TRBV5-5 is recombined with TRBJ2-7, with TRBD2 matching 7 junction bases. The sequence was obtained from a woman in her thirties or forties who had recovered from COVID-19. The CDR3: CASSLGAGVSSYEQYF. The DNA sequence is as follows: TGTGCCAGCAGCTTGGGGGCGGGAGTGAGCTCCTACGAGCAGTACTTC.